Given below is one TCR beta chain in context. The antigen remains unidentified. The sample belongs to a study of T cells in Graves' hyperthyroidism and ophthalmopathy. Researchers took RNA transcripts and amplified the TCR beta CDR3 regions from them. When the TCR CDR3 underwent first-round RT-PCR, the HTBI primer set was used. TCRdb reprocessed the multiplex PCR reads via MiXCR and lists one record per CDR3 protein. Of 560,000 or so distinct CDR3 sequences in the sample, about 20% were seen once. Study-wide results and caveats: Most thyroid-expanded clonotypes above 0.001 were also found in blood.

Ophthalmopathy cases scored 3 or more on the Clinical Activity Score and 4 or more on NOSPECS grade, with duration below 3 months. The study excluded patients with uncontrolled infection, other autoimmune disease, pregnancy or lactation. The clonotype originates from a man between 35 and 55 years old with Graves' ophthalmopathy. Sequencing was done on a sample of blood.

The CDR3 loop is CSARDPGLAGDKETQYF. In DNA, the CDR3 is TGCAGTGCTAGAGATCCCGGACTAGCGGGGGACAAAGAGACCCAGTACTTC. This chain connects TRBV20-1 to TRBJ2-5; 13 nucleotides align to TRBD2. The ends lost 0 bases at V and 3 bases at J; junction bases unmatched: 7. In germline, CDR1 is DFQATT, CDR2 SNEGSKA (reference sequence). The CDR3 contains 17 residues.